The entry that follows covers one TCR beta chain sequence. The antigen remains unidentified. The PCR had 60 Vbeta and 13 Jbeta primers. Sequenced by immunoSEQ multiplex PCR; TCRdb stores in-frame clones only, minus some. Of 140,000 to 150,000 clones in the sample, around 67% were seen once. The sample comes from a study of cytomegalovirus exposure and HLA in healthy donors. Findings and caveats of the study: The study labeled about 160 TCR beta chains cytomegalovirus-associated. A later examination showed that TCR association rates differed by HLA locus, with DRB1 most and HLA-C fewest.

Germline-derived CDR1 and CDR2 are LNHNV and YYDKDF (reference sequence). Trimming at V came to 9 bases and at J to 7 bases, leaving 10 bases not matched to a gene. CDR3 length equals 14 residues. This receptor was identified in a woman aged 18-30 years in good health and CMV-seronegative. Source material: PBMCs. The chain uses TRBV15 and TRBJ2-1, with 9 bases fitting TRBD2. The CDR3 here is CATAVRGGENEQFF. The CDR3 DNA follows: TGTGCCACTGCTGTCCGCGGGGGGGAAAATGAGCAGTTCTTC.